One sample yielded the 27 T cell receptor beta chains listed below, sequenced in a study of CD8+CD57+ T cells in acquired aplastic anemia. For CDR3 and TCR beta VDJ profiling, genomic DNA was the template used. A single record per CDR3 protein comes from TCRdb applying MiXCR to the reads. The sample has about 290,000 distinct CDR3 sequences, 56% seen once. The sequenced patients had an expansion of CD8+CD57+ cells seen by flow cytometry. The sequenced material came from sorted CD4+, CD8+, or CD8+CD57+ T cells (not recorded which) from PBMCs. The receptors originated from a human donor with aplastic anemia.

This chain connects TRBV20-1 to TRBJ2-5; TRBD1 agrees at 10 bases. Trimming at V came to 3 bases and at J to 5 bases, leaving 9 bases not matched to a gene. In germline, CDR1 is DFQATT, CDR2 SNEGSKA (reference sequence). CDR3 size: 15 residues. CDR3 in DNA: TGCAGTGCTAGTCGGACAGGGGGACGGGGTGAGACCCAGTACTTC. Translating gives CSASRTGGRGETQYF.

About this clonotype itself: It is likely a read error, because the conserved phenylalanine at the end of the CDR3 is missing. Because the CDR3's place on the DNA is in doubt, the DNA is left out and the CDR3 is given as listed by TCRdb. This sequence joins TRBV5-1 and TRBJ1-1. The CDR3 is made up of 9 amino acids, end residues included. Germline V CDR1 and CDR2: SGHRS, YFSETQ. The CDR3: CAGSLEANY.

In its sample, this clonotype was seen a few times. This chain joins TRBV4-1 and TRBJ2-1; 8 bases align to TRBD2. J gave up 13 bases and V 6 bases, and 5 bases lay outside the gene matches. The CDR3 contains 11 residues. Per germline, CDR1 MGHRA and CDR2 YSYEKL. This CDR3 reads CASRSAGDQFF. CDR3 nucleotide sequence: TGCGCCAGCAGGTCAGCGGGGGATCAGTTCTTC.

V usage is TRBV20-1 and J usage is TRBJ1-2; TRBD1 is a possible D gene (5 bases). The CDR3 has 16 residues. Germline assignment: CDR1 DFQATT and CDR2 SNEGSKA (reference sequence). Deletions cut 6 bases from V and 4 bases from J, with 24 bases between. CDR3 DNA sequence: TGCAGTGCCTCTACAGATACCGGGGGAGCGTTCTATGGCTACACCTTC. It specifies CSASTDTGGAFYGYTF.

V usage is TRBV7-3 and J usage is TRBJ1-2; 11 bases line up with TRBD1. V shed 5 bases and J 6 bases; nucleotides not matched to a gene: 5. Germline loops: CDR1 SGHTA, CDR2 FQGTGA. This CDR3 is 14 amino acids long. The DNA for the CDR3 is TGTGCCAGCAGCGCGGGACAGGGGGGTAATGGCTACACCTTC. Translation: CASSAGQGGNGYTF.

The chain employs TRBV29-1 and TRBJ1-1; tentatively, D is TRBD1 (6 bases). Germline CDR1 and CDR2: SQVTM and ANQGSEA. V lost 7 bases and J lost 3, with 15 bases in between. This CDR3 has 13 amino acids. The CDR3 loop reads CSAMRGDDTEAFF. DNA of the CDR3: TGCAGCGCTATGAGGGGGGATGACACTGAAGCTTTCTTT.

This clonotype has more than one count but fewer than ten. Here the CDR3 reads CAALEGNYGYTF. The CDR3 nucleotides read TGTGCTGCCCTTGAGGGGAACTATGGCTACACCTTC. This sequence joins TRBV2 and TRBJ1-2, with D possibly matching TRBD1 (5 bases). CDR1 is SNHLY and CDR2 is FYNNEI in the germline V gene. There are 12 residues in the CDR3.

V usage is TRBV6-5 and J usage is TRBJ1-2; unclear D gene. Germline V gene sequence: CDR1 MNHEY, CDR2 SVGAGI. Trimming removed 0 bases from V and 8 bases from J, with 4 bases in between. The CDR3 sequence is 11 residues long. CDR3 sequence (DNA): TGTGCCAGCAGTTACTCGTACGGCTACACCTTC. Encoded protein: CASSYSYGYTF.

The chain is built from TRBV10-3 and TRBJ2-7, with D maybe TRBD1 (5 bases). CDR1 and CDR2 from the germline V gene are ENHRY and SYGVKD. V was pared by 2 bases and J by 5 bases, with 10 bases between. CDR3 length: 13 amino acids. Here the CDR3 reads CAISERGENEQYF. CDR3 sequence (DNA): TGTGCCATCAGTGAGAGGGGCGAAAACGAGCAGTACTTC.

This clonotype was counted only a few times. This chain uses TRBV18 with TRBJ1-3; no clear D gene. Germline lookup yields CDR1 KGHSH and CDR2 LQKENI. With 3 bases removed from V and 1 base from J, the gap between germline ends came to 16 bases. The CDR3 is 17 residues long. The CDR3 loop reads CASSPVEGSRSGNTIYF. CDR3 nucleotide sequence: TGTGCCAGCTCACCTGTCGAGGGAAGCCGGTCTGGAAACACCATATATTTT.

The V call is TRBV24-1, the J call TRBJ1-5, with a weak D call TRBD1 (5 bases). The V gene lost 9 bases and the J gene lost 2 bases, with 10 bases spanning the gap. The CDR3 contains 13 residues. Germline V CDR1 and CDR2: KGHDR, SFDVKD. In nucleotides, the CDR3 is TGTGCCACCCAGGGAGAAGGCAATCAGCCCCAGCATTTT. Its protein product is CATQGEGNQPQHF.

This clonotype was recorded once. V and J are TRBV19 and TRBJ1-1; 10 bases agree with TRBD1. This CDR3 is 16 amino acids long. Germline CDR1 LNHDA, CDR2 SQIVND (reference sequence). V gave up 6 bases and J gave up 4 bases; unmatched junction bases: 11. The CDR3 loop reads CASRPSGTGVLTEAFF. CDR3 sequence (DNA): TGTGCCAGTAGACCGTCCGGGACAGGGGTACTCACTGAAGCTTTCTTT. The whole variable domain, remainder taken from reference TRBV19 and TRBJ1-1, is DGGITQSPKYLFRKEGQNVTLSCEQNLNHDAMYWYRQDPGQGLRLIYYSQIVNDFQKGDIAEGYSVSREKKESFPLTVTSAQKNPTAFYLCASRPSGTGVLTEAFFGQGTRLTVV.

The chain combines TRBV20-1 with TRBJ1-4; perhaps TRBD1 as D (6 bases). Germline CDR1 reads DFQATT; CDR2 reads SNEGSKA (reference sequence). This CDR3 comprises 14 residues. Trimming removed 5 bases from V and 8 bases from J, with 18 bases in between. This chain's CDR3 is CSALLTGTNEKLFF. CDR3 DNA sequence: TGCAGTGCTCTCCTTACAGGGACAAACGAAAAACTGTTTTTT.

In its sample, this clonotype was seen many times. The CDR3 reads CASSTNRDWETQYF. The CDR3 bases are TGTGCCAGCAGTACAAACAGGGACTGGGAGACCCAGTACTTC. The genes are TRBV12-3 or TRBV12-4 and TRBJ2-5, with D perhaps given as TRBD1 or TRBD2 (6 bases each). Trimming left V 5 bases short and J 5 bases short, with 15 bases between. The CDR3 spans 14 residues.

The rearrangement joins TRBV7-9 to TRBJ2-5, with unresolved D. This CDR3 is built from 14 residues. The V gene's germline CDR1 is SEHNR and CDR2 FQNEAQ (reference sequence). Trimming shortened V by 2 bases and J by 8 bases, and 15 bases separated the two germline ends. Here the CDR3 DNA reads TGTGCCAGCAGCTTAAGCCCCTCCCGGAGAACCCAGTACTTC. As protein: CASSLSPSRRTQYF.

CDR3 nucleotides: TGTGCCAGCAGCCGGCAGGGCAAAGGGGATGAGCAGTTCTTC. This sequence encodes CASSRQGKGDEQFF. This chain joins TRBV7-9 and TRBJ2-1, with D perhaps TRBD1 (5 bases). CDR3 length: 14 residues. Germline-derived CDR1 and CDR2 are SEHNR and FQNEAQ (reference sequence). Trimming stripped 5 bases from V and 8 bases from J, with 16 bases between.

This clonotype has at least ten counts. The chain has TRBV19 and TRBJ1-1; 7 nucleotides line up with TRBD1. Germline trimming cut 4 bases from V and 0 bases from J; bases unmatched to any gene: 8. Germline V CDR1 and CDR2: LNHDA, SQIVND (reference sequence). The CDR3 spans 16 residues. CDR3 sequence: CASSNRQGRLNTEAFF. CDR3 DNA: TGTGCCAGTAGTAATAGACAGGGTAGGCTGAACACTGAAGCTTTCTTT.

V is TRBV19 and J is TRBJ1-6; D not certain. Trimming removed 1 base from V and 5 bases from J, with 3 bases in between. CDR1 and CDR2 (germline): LNHDA, SQIVND (reference sequence). The CDR3 totals 13 residues. The CDR3 loop is CASSIGDNSPLHF. The DNA of the CDR3 is TGTGCCAGTAGTATAGGAGATAATTCACCCCTCCACTTT.

The chain couples TRBV6-5 to TRBJ1-1, with 7 nucleotides matching TRBD1. CDR1 is MNHEY, CDR2 SVGAGI, per germline. The CDR3 consists of 15 residues. The junction had 7 bases not matched to a gene; V was cut back by 2 bases and J by 4 bases. The CDR3, as DNA: TGTGCCAGCAGTTACAGAGGGGGCGCGGGCACTGAAGCTTTCTTT. It codes for CASSYRGGAGTEAFF.

A few counts support this clonotype. The chain is built from TRBV7-2 and TRBJ2-7, with 7 bases lining up with TRBD1. V shed 5 bases, J shed 0 bases, and the junction held 10 bases outside the gene matches. CDR1 and CDR2 (germline): SGHTA, FQGNSA. The CDR3 contains 16 residues. This CDR3 reads CASSRHQGQLSYEQYF. The CDR3 coding sequence is TGTGCCAGCAGCAGACATCAGGGACAGCTCTCCTACGAGCAGTACTTC. The full variable domain, rest sourced from reference TRBV7-2 and TRBJ2-7, is GAGVSQSPSNKVTEKGKDVELRCDPISGHTALYWYRQSLGQGLEFLIYFQGNSAPDKSGLPSDRFSAERTGGSVSTLTIQRTQQEDSAVYLCASSRHQGQLSYEQYFGPGTRLTVT.

This clonotype was recorded at least ten times. The chain couples TRBV5-1 to TRBJ2-3; 16 positions match TRBD2. After removal of 4 bases from V and 3 bases from J, the junction contained 11 bases not matched to a gene. The length of the CDR3 is 19 residues. CDR1 is SGHRS, CDR2 YFSETQ, per germline. The CDR3 DNA follows: TGCGCCAGCAGCAGGTCGGGACTAGCGGGGGGGGCTCGGACAGATACGCAGTATTTT. The encoded protein is CASSRSGLAGGARTDTQYF.

This chain joins TRBV10-3 and TRBJ1-3; TRBD1 might be the D (6 bases). This CDR3 is built from 14 residues. V dropped 10 bases and J dropped 3 bases, with 16 bases sitting between them. Germline lookup yields CDR1 ENHRY and CDR2 SYGVKD. The DNA of the CDR3 is TGTGCCACAACCACTCAGGACAGTGGAAACACCATATATTTT. Its protein is CATTTQDSGNTIYF.

This clonotype was picked up many times. The V call is TRBV6-2 or TRBV6-3, the J call TRBJ1-2; possibly TRBD1 for D (6 bases). CDR3 size: 11 residues. Deletions cut 5 bases from V and 6 bases from J, with 7 bases between. Germline loops: CDR1 MNHEY, CDR2 SVGEGT. The CDR3 sequence: CASSQGNGYTF. The DNA of the CDR3 is TGTGCCAGCAGTCAGGGGAATGGCTACACCTTC.

There are many counts of this clonotype. V is TRBV6-5 and J is TRBJ1-5, with TRBD1 as a possible D gene (5 bases). The CDR3 contains 16 residues. V lost 5 bases and J lost 7, with 21 bases in between. The germline V gene has CDR1 MNHEY and CDR2 SVGAGI. The CDR3 sequence: CASSPLVGGAGQPQHF. CDR3 sequence (DNA): TGTGCCAGCAGTCCCCTGGTCGGAGGGGCCGGGCAGCCCCAGCATTTT.

The J gene is TRBJ1-5, the V gene TRBV2, with TRBD1 matching over 7 bases. After removal of 3 bases from V and 9 bases from J, the junction contained 8 bases not matched to a gene. The CDR3 covers 14 residues. Germline V gene data show CDR1 as SNHLY and CDR2 as FYNNEI. The DNA of the CDR3 is TGTGCCAGCAGTGAGGGTCCAGGGGGTCGGCCCCAGCATTTT. It codes for CASSEGPGGRPQHF.

This rearrangement joins TRBV15 to TRBJ2-5; either TRBD1 or TRBD2 may fit D (5 bases each). The CDR3 runs 15 residues. Trimming left V 1 base short and J 3 bases short, with 12 bases between. CDR1 is LNHNV, CDR2 YYDKDF, per germline (reference sequence). The CDR3 DNA follows: TGTGCCACCAGCAGAGGGGGGACGGTAAAAGAGACCCAGTACTTC. The encoded protein is CATSRGGTVKETQYF.

Points on this clonotype: A much bigger clone sits one base away, suggesting this may be a read error. The rearrangement links TRBV10-3 to TRBJ2-6; the D gene is possibly TRBD2 (6 bases). The CDR3 consists of 16 residues. CDR1 ENHRY and CDR2 SYGVKD come from the germline V gene. V was trimmed by 4 bases and J by 3 bases, leaving 13 bases between them. The CDR3 sequence: CAISAFAGRGANVLTF. The CDR3, as DNA: TGTGCCATCAGTGCTTTCGCGGGGCGTGGGGCCAACGTCCTGACTTTC.